This TCR beta chain was obtained from a study of blood T cells in healthy people across ages. This CDR3 is built from 14 residues. Germline V lookup: CDR1 SEHNR, CDR2 FQNEAQ (reference sequence). This clonotype was seen a handful of times. At one of its ends the junction is not consistent with the germline gene, which may arise from a read error. A second 7 to 11 cycle PCR used barcoded and J-beta primers. Using its own MiXCR run on the 5' RACE reads, TCRdb lists one record per CDR3 protein. Among hundreds of thousands of distinct CDR3 sequences listed, around 30% were seen once. The specimen was blood. The TCR comes from a woman at least 80 years old in good health. The genes are TRBV7-9 and TRBJ2-2; D unresolved. The CDR3 here is CASRLAGNTGELFF. CDR3 sequence (DNA): TGTGCCAGCCGCTTAGCCGGGAACACCGGGGAGCTGTTTTTT.